This T cell receptor (beta chain) was sequenced during a study of cytotoxic CD8 clonotypes in ibrutinib-treated CLL. On the study more broadly: Results showed roughly 25 partial and 2 complete responses; following median about 68 months, 14 remained remitted, about 12 advanced. Overall study findings and caveats: Samples from sustained-remission and progressing patients were taken at different times. Public clonotypes were seen rarely and were contracted or stable on treatment.

Concerning this clone: Antigen: not known.

Trimming shortened V by 1 base and J by 6 bases, and 3 bases separated the two germline ends. This CDR3 has 12 amino acids. The germline V gene has CDR1 LGHNA and CDR2 YNFKEQ. Genomic DNA (around 2 micrograms) was obtained from cryopreserved PBMCs for construction of TCR beta libraries. TCRdb's table, derived via immunoSEQ multiplex PCR, lists solely in-frame clones and lacks some. This sample has 140,000 to 150,000 clones; approximately 80% occur once, and the top ten carry approximately 5.1%. The sample here was PBMCs, taken after 24 months of ibrutinib treatment. The sequence was collected from a human donor with chronic lymphocytic leukemia. The chain couples TRBV4-2 to TRBJ1-4; no clear D gene. In nucleotides, the CDR3 is TGTGCCAGCAGCCAAGCGGATGAAAAACTGTTTTTT. Translation: CASSQADEKLFF.